This T cell receptor (beta chain) appears in the sequencing data of a study of cytomegalovirus exposure and HLA in healthy donors listed by TCRdb under 2017. At the level of the whole study: According to an earlier analysis of 550 to 750 of the donors, roughly 180 million T cells yielded 117 million unique TCR beta sequences and around 280 Gb of sequence data. An early release covering roughly 640 HLA-typed donors comprised approximately 300 gigabases of sequencing data and roughly 86 million unique TCR sequences. Among the roughly 380 genotyped donors, around 81% belonged to the genetic ancestry cluster associated with self-reported Caucasian donors. The aim of the study was to test whether cataloging public T cell receptors could identify signatures of past pathogen exposure. The study profiled the T cell repertoires of some 610 subjects by immunosequencing and related them to cytomegalovirus serostatus. Along with the approximately 650-subject first cohort, a separate validation cohort of approximately 110 different subjects was used. The study combined high-throughput TCR immunosequencing, statistical association of individual TCRs with disease status, and machine learning to predict cytomegalovirus infection status. In a later analysis, previously published TCR beta repertoires from about 640 donors were re-analyzed and high-resolution HLA genotyping was added so that TCR occurrence patterns could be studied. Rather than drawing on any new phenotypic data, the later analysis identified candidate immune exposures from TCR beta sequences and the way those sequences occurred across donors. An earlier analysis of around 640 of the donors used high-throughput TCR beta sequencing to judge whether each TCR beta V gene segment behaved as functional or pseudogenic. Donor age, sex, ethnicity and CMV serostatus were compiled together with the repertoire data. A later genetic analysis took genome-wide SNP genotypes for about three fifths of the 666 donors and used that subset as a discovery cohort. Every repertoire in the discovery cohort had been generated on one and the same sequencing platform. Both class I and class II loci were covered by HLA typing, at four-digit resolution. Typing coverage varied by locus: 629-630 donors for A, B, C, DRB1 and DQB1; more than 500 for DQA1; about 590 for DPA1; 450 to 480 for DPB1. Because of strong linkage in the cohort, 4 to 6 DR-DQ haplotypes were treated as single units for association and clustering. Across 300 to 400 genotyped donors of the cohort, an average of approximately 220,000 unique TCR beta nucleotide sequences per donor were sequenced, and around 19% of those sequences were non-productive.

The paper's findings and limits, for the study overall: In a later analysis, several top co-occurrence clusters were reported to appear linked to parvovirus B19, influenza, CMV and Epstein-Barr virus. The only immune exposure information available for the cohort was CMV serostatus. The sequencing pipeline was judged likely to have produced a cluster of highly shared sequence variants as a technical artifact. In both the original and validation cohorts, the classifier was reported to diagnose cytomegalovirus status with high specificity and sensitivity. In vitro tests confirmed that a few of the cytomegalovirus-associated TCR beta chains recognize cytomegalovirus antigens. In a later analysis, TCR association rates were found to vary across HLA loci, with the most associated TCRs seen for DRB1 alleles and the fewest for HLA-C alleles. The earlier analysis of 450 to 700 of the donors excluded over 15 rarely observed V segments, including chromosome 9 orphons, because counts were too low. Because HLA typing was unavailable for some donors at each locus, only the typed subset was used in association tests. An association between a missense DCLRE1C variant and V-gene and J-gene trimming of TCR beta chains was found in a later genetic analysis and replicated in an independent cohort. Linkage disequilibrium might explain the correlated functional status among segregating V segments, but an unknown experimental factor could not be ruled out. Specific HLA alleles were associated with 15,000 to 20,000 TCR beta sequences at a false discovery rate of 0.05 in a later analysis. Roughly uniform sequencing depth across donors was assumed in presence/absence analyses, although this assumption may not hold. A further reported finding was that TCR beta sequences accurately predicted the HLA-A and HLA-B alleles for most subjects in the first cohort. It was suggested by the authors that the approach could potentially be generalized to other disease states and immunological phenotypes. Because the 87-base-pair reads could not distinguish some IMGT-functional V segments, including TRBV6-2 and TRBV6-3, those segments were excluded. Broadly in line with IMGT annotations, most TCR beta V segments showed up in productive rearrangements about 87% or about 30% of the time in an earlier analysis of 450 to 750 of the donors. The study gave a list of 150 to 200 TCR beta chains associated with cytomegalovirus. The cohort was sequenced for TCR beta chains only, and without alpha or paired-chain data the features that could be detected were limited. When HLA alleles, especially DR and DQ, strongly co-occurred, TCR associations were difficult to assign to individual alleles. In a later analysis, HLA-associated TCR beta chains showed more clonal expansion and lower generation probabilities than non-associated chains that were equally common. Across donors, most TCR sequences were observed very rarely, whereas some public TCRs were present in many individuals. A later genetic analysis reported fewer N-insertions in productive TCRs among donors in an Asian-associated ancestry cluster than the roughly 690-donor mean. In a later analysis, most CMV-associated TCR beta chains were found to appear HLA-restricted, with HLA associations seemingly driven largely by CMV exposure.

In total, 600 or so healthy bone marrow donors made up the cohort. At the time of sampling, all cohort members were nominally healthy, though unrecorded immune exposures were likely present. The donor was CMV seropositive and was included in the group of 250 to 300 seropositive cohort members. Every donor gave a peripheral blood sample, and the peripheral blood mononuclear cells from that sample were used for TCR beta sequencing. The Qiagen DNeasy Blood Extraction Kit was used to extract genomic DNA from the blood cell samples. A note on this clone: Its antigen is currently not known. Per-base qualities were not stored, and no clone one base away is much larger.

Trimming at the junction amounts to 0 bases on V and 8 bases on J, and the germline ends lie 13 bases apart. The CDR3 runs 15 residues from the cysteine to the phenylalanine. The sequence is cut down to CDR3 DNA, 45 bases in frame from base 1. The germline V gene specifies MNHEY as CDR1 and SVGAGI as CDR2. The library was obtained by the immunoSEQ multiplex PCR assay. For the multiplex PCR, a mixture combining 60 forward primers for TCR Vbeta segments and 13 reverse primers for TCR Jbeta segments was used. The CDR3 region of rearranged TCR beta genes was amplified from genomic DNA by a multiplex PCR assay. Amplified TCR beta libraries were sequenced as 87-base-pair reads on the Illumina HiSeq System. As for how the authors treated the data: A later analysis counted 65 million to 90 million unique TCR beta chains across the 666 repertoires, and 9 million to 14 million of these chains were shared by at least two donors. Raw reads were error-corrected and collapsed into unique sequences with a nearest-neighbor algorithm that merged closely related sequences to remove PCR and sequencing errors. V, D and J gene segments were assigned by aligning CDR3 sequences to IMGT reference sequences. For a sequence to be retained, a match of at least six nucleotides was required to both a V gene segment and a J gene segment. A rearrangement was called productive if the CDR3 had no stop codons and remained in frame with V and J, and every other rearrangement was called non-productive. Following IMGT convention, CDR3 was defined as the stretch from the second conserved V-encoded cysteine up to the conserved J-encoded phenylalanine. The earlier analysis of about 610 of the donors excluded any sequence lacking an unambiguous match to a single V gene segment. An earlier analysis of 587 of the donors called V segments functional above 56.7% productive rearrangements and segregating when the between-donor standard deviation exceeded 5%. To diagnose cytomegalovirus status from the catalog of TCR beta chain sequences, a statistical classification framework was built. In a later analysis, V and J genes were assigned by comparing TCR nucleotide sequences against IMGT/GENE-DB human TR gene sequences. The TCRdist pipeline was used in a later analysis to assign CDR3 sequences and most-parsimonious VDJ recombination scenarios. In a later analysis, each TCR beta chain was defined by its CDR3 amino acid sequence together with its V-gene family, and reads lacking a unique V-gene family were excluded. As a way to deal with suspected cross-contamination and a sequencing artifact, a later analysis dropped 450 to 600 nucleotide sequences that were highly shared and had low generation probability. In a later analysis, a clonal expansion index for each public chain was calculated from normalized within-repertoire ranks of inferred template counts. A later analysis computed generation probabilities with a VDJ recombination model fitted to out-of-frame rearrangements, and checked the results against IGoR. A later analysis scored TCR-TCR, TCR-HLA and TCR-CMV co-occurrence with hypergeometric tests, applying a repertoire-size bias correction to TCR pairs. A later analysis estimated false discovery rates by permuting HLA or CMV assignments 20 times. In a later analysis, co-occurring TCRs were grouped using DBSCAN, and TCRdist sequence similarity was added for clustering within HLA-allele-positive subsets. Repertoires with fewer than 30,000 or more than 120,000 public chains were left out of co-occurrence clustering, as were five repertoires with anomalous nucleotide sharing. TCRdb provides this immuneACCESS table in a form limited to in-frame rearrangements. Some clones are lacking; in checked studies, under half of them reflect an unresolved V gene, and why the rest are absent is not known. For V, J and clone size, that table is used; D and trimming come from the DNA. The sample table contains about 120,000 clones; only one count was recorded for roughly three fifths of them. About 9.1% of the sample is taken by the ten largest.

This chain is built from TRBV6-5 and TRBJ1-4; TRBD1 is a possible D gene, resting on 6 matching bases. This clonotype was obtained from a man aged 40-55 years in good health and CMV-seropositive. The specimen was PBMCs. The bases are TGTGCCAGCAGTTACTCGAGTAACAGGGTAGAAAAACTGTTTTTT. Translated, this gives CASSYSSNRVEKLFF.